The clone carrying this TCR beta chain was picked up many times. This record comes from a study of CD8 T cells in ankylosing spondylitis. The CDR3 is 16 residues long. Germline trimming cut 4 bases from V and 2 bases from J; bases unmatched to any gene: 7. The V gene's germline CDR1 is SGHRS and CDR2 YFSETQ. TCRdb analysed the 5' RACE reads with MiXCR anew, one entry per CDR3 protein. This sample carries about 170,000 distinct CDR3 sequences, 15% to 20% of them seen once, and the ten largest clones take approximately 7.8%. This TCR was recovered from a male donor with ankylosing spondylitis or in good health (not recorded which). Input material: blood, either unsorted or a sorted T cell fraction (not recorded which). V and J are TRBV5-1 and TRBJ2-2, with 8 bases identical to TRBD2. CDR3 sequence: CASSPGLGINTGELFF. The CDR3 DNA reads TGCGCCAGCAGCCCGGGACTAGGGATAAACACCGGGGAGCTGTTTTTT. Full variable domain (remainder filled in from reference TRBV5-1 and TRBJ2-2): KAGVTQTPRYLIKTRGQQVTLSCSPISGHRSVSWYQQTPGQGLQFLFEYFSETQRNKGNFPGRFSGRQFSNSRSEMNVSTLELGDSALYLCASSPGLGINTGELFFGEGSRLTVL.